Listed here are 26 T cell receptor beta chains from one sample, sequenced in a study of neurological immune-mediated disorders. TCRdb re-derived calls from the 5' RACE reads in MiXCR, one entry per CDR3 protein. In the table there are nearly 45,000 distinct CDR3 sequences, over 9.5% of which are singletons. Sequencing was carried out using PBMCs. The origin of the receptors is a female donor in good health.

This clonotype was counted many times. This rearrangement joins TRBV6-5 to TRBJ2-1; D may correspond to TRBD1 or TRBD2 (5 bases each). CDR3 size: 17 residues. V was trimmed by 2 bases and J by 3 bases, leaving 17 bases between them. CDR1 is MNHEY, CDR2 SVGAGI, per germline. DNA of the CDR3: TGTGCCAGCAGTTACCTACCCCCGGGACGAGGCTACAATGAGCAGTTCTTC. Residues: CASSYLPPGRGYNEQFF.

In its sample, this clonotype was seen many times. The V call is TRBV20-1, the J call TRBJ1-6, with a possible D match to TRBD1 (6 bases). Germline CDR1 reads DFQATT; CDR2 reads SNEGSKA (reference sequence). The CDR3 consists of 15 residues. V was shortened by 0 bases and J by 7 bases, with 13 bases between the two germline ends. The DNA of the CDR3 is TGCAGTGCTAGAGATCTTGCAGGGGACAATTCACCCCTCCACTTT. Protein product: CSARDLAGDNSPLHF.

This clonotype showed up many times. The chain recombines TRBV11-2 with TRBJ2-5; 7 bases fit TRBD1. Germline CDR1 is SGHAT and CDR2 is FQNNGV. V shed 3 bases, J shed 5 bases, and the junction held 6 bases outside the gene matches. The CDR3 length is 14 residues. The CDR3, as DNA: TGTGCCAGCAGCTTGACAGGGTGGGGGGAGACCCAGTACTTC. Translated, it gives CASSLTGWGETQYF.

This clonotype was observed many times. The V and J genes are TRBV20-1 and TRBJ1-1; D is ambiguous. The CDR3 runs to 12 residues. Germline lookup yields CDR1 DFQATT and CDR2 SNEGSKA (reference sequence). V lost 2 bases and J 4 bases, leaving 8 bases between the germline ends. CDR3 sequence reads: CSARFSLTEAFF. The DNA of the CDR3 is TGCAGTGCTAGATTCTCCCTCACTGAAGCTTTCTTT.

This clonotype was counted ten times or more. The chain carries TRBV12-3 or TRBV12-4 and TRBJ2-5; the D call may be TRBD1 or TRBD2 (5 bases each). V lost 1 base to trimming and J lost 1 base, with 13 bases between them. This CDR3 has 16 residues. The CDR3 nucleotides are TGTGCCAGCAGTTTAGGAGCAAAGGGACCCCAAGAGACCCAGTACTTC. Its protein product is CASSLGAKGPQETQYF.

This clonotype was picked up many times. The J gene is TRBJ1-5, the V gene TRBV27; TRBD1 matches 9 bases. Unmatched junction bases numbered 4, after V lost 6 bases and J lost 1 base. The CDR3 spans 15 residues. CDR1 MNHEY and CDR2 SMNVEV come from the germline V gene (reference sequence). In DNA form, the CDR3 reads TGTGCCAGCAGCACAGGGGGCGCGAGCAATCAGCCCCAGCATTTT. It is translated as CASSTGGASNQPQHF.

V gene TRBV12-3 or TRBV12-4 combines with J gene TRBJ1-1, with unresolved D. The CDR3 totals 13 residues. The V and J ends lost 8 bases and 1 base respectively, with 11 bases between them. The CDR3 region is CASARVWNTEAFF. The CDR3 bases are TGTGCCAGCGCCCGGGTTTGGAACACTGAAGCTTTCTTT.

This clonotype was counted many times. V is TRBV28 and J is TRBJ2-1, with 7 bases that match TRBD1. There are 17 residues in the CDR3. Germline CDR1 and CDR2: MDHEN and SYDVKM. V gave up 6 bases and J gave up 3 bases; unmatched junction bases: 14. CDR3 region: CASSPTGTALIYNEQFF. As DNA, the CDR3 is TGTGCCAGCAGCCCTACCGGGACAGCCCTCATCTACAATGAGCAGTTCTTC.

This clonotype was seen ten or more times. V gene TRBV4-2 combines with J gene TRBJ2-1, with TRBD2 matching over 13 bases. CDR3 length equals 14 residues. V lost 3 bases, J lost 10 bases, and 3 bases stayed unmatched. Germline V gene lookup returns CDR1 LGHNA and CDR2 YNFKEQ. In DNA form, the CDR3 reads TGTGCCAGCAGCCACCCGGGACTAGCGGGGGAGCAGTTCTTC. Translated: CASSHPGLAGEQFF.

This clonotype was counted at least ten times. The V call is TRBV7-3, the J call TRBJ2-3, with a possible D match to TRBD2 (6 bases). Germline-derived CDR1 and CDR2 are SGHTA and FQGTGA. V lost 4 bases, J lost 1 base, and 12 bases lay in between. CDR3 length equals 15 residues. The CDR3: CASSSSGLGTDTQYF. In nucleotides, the CDR3 is TGTGCCAGCAGCTCGAGCGGGTTGGGCACAGATACGCAGTATTTT.

This clonotype was observed at least ten times. V and J are TRBV20-1 and TRBJ2-1; D is undetermined. Germline loops: CDR1 DFQATT, CDR2 SNEGSKA (reference sequence). The CDR3 runs to 15 residues. The V gene lost 6 bases and the J gene lost 6 bases, with 21 bases spanning the gap. CDR3 sequence reads: CSALNAERPINEQFF. In DNA form, the CDR3 reads TGCAGTGCCCTGAACGCGGAACGGCCTATCAATGAGCAGTTCTTC.

This clonotype was picked up many times. The V call is TRBV9, the J call TRBJ1-4, with D possibly being TRBD1 (6 bases). Trimming removed 0 bases from V and 4 bases from J, with 10 bases in between. CDR1 and CDR2 (germline): SGDLS, YYNGEE. This CDR3 region has 15 residues. CDR3 nucleotide sequence: TGTGCCAGCAGCGTAGAGGACAGATTTAATGAAAAACTGTTTTTT. Its protein product is CASSVEDRFNEKLFF.

This clonotype was observed many times. The chain carries TRBV11-3 and TRBJ2-1; D is ambiguous. Germline CDR1 is SGHNT and CDR2 is YENEEA. The CDR3 extends over 15 amino acids. Between the trimmed V and J ends, which lost 2 bases and 0 bases, there was a span of 8 bases. CDR3 DNA sequence: TGTGCCAGCAGCTTATCCAGCAGCTCCTACAATGAGCAGTTCTTC. Translation: CASSLSSSSYNEQFF.

This clonotype was recorded many times. The CDR3 spells CASSQGVDTEAFF. The CDR3 DNA reads TGTGCCAGCTCGCAGGGAGTTGACACTGAAGCTTTCTTT. J is TRBJ1-1 and V is TRBV18; TRBD1 is a possible D gene (5 bases). The CDR3 is 13 residues long. Trimming took off 6 bases at V and 3 bases at J, with 11 bases between the two ends. Germline V gene sequence: CDR1 KGHSH, CDR2 LQKENI.

This clonotype was picked up many times. The rearrangement uses TRBV5-1 and TRBJ2-2; TRBD2 matches at 9 bases. Unmatched junction bases numbered 3, after V lost 3 bases and J lost 0 bases. CDR3 length equals 16 residues. Germline V gives CDR1 SGHRS, CDR2 YFSETQ. The CDR3 nucleotides read TGCGCCAGCAGCTACTTAGCGGGAGCGAACACCGGGGAGCTGTTTTTT. Its translation is CASSYLAGANTGELFF.

This clonotype occurred many times. This chain joins TRBV12-3 or TRBV12-4 and TRBJ1-3; TRBD1 matches at 8 bases. Trimming removed 5 bases from V and 5 bases from J; junction bases left unmatched: 14. The CDR3 is 17 amino acids. CDR3 coding DNA: TGTGCCAGCAGTGCCCGATCCCGGACAGGGTTTCGAAACACCATATATTTT. Translating it yields CASSARSRTGFRNTIYF.

This clonotype appeared many times. The V gene is TRBV5-1, the J gene TRBJ2-1, with TRBD2 matching over 9 bases. The CDR3 is 15 residues long. Germline CDR1 is SGHRS and CDR2 is YFSETQ. V lost 0 bases and J lost 4; bases outside the gene matches: 2. Here the CDR3 reads CASSLAAGGYNEQFF. The CDR3 DNA reads TGCGCCAGCAGCTTGGCGGCGGGGGGGTACAATGAGCAGTTCTTC. The full variable domain, with the rest looked up from reference TRBV5-1 and TRBJ2-1, is KAGVTQTPRYLIKTRGQQVTLSCSPISGHRSVSWYQQTPGQGLQFLFEYFSETQRNKGNFPGRFSGRQFSNSRSEMNVSTLELGDSALYLCASSLAAGGYNEQFFGPGTRLTVL.

The table lists this clonotype with many counts. The CDR3 region has the DNA TGTGCCAGCAGCGCTTCACCAGGTTTCACAGATACGCAGTATTTT. Translating gives CASSASPGFTDTQYF. This sequence joins TRBV7-3 and TRBJ2-3; no definite D call. The CDR3 has 15 residues. V lost 5 bases, J lost 2 bases, and 14 bases lay in between. Germline loops: CDR1 SGHTA, CDR2 FQGTGA.

This clonotype was counted at least ten times. CDR3 sequence (DNA): TGTGCCAGCAGCGTAGATGGGTCCAAGGCTTTATTCTCCGGCTACACCTTC. As protein: CASSVDGSKALFSGYTF. J is TRBJ1-2 and V is TRBV9, with no clear D. The CDR3 loop spans 17 amino acids. The germline V and J ends were trimmed by 0 bases and 8 bases, with 23 bases remaining between them. Germline CDR1 and CDR2: SGDLS and YYNGEE. The variable domain in full, completed from reference TRBV9 and TRBJ1-2, reads DSGVTQTPKHLITATGQRVTLRCSPRSGDLSVYWYQQSLDQGLQFLIQYYNGEERAKGNILERFSAQQFPDLHSELNLSSLELGDSALYFCASSVDGSKALFSGYTFGSGTRLTVV.

This clonotype appeared many times. The CDR3 DNA reads TGCAGCGTGTCAGGGGATACAGACACTGAAGCTTTCTTT. Protein sequence: CSVSGDTDTEAFF. V is TRBV29-1 and J is TRBJ1-1; maybe TRBD1 (6 bases). This CDR3 is built from 13 residues. V was cut by 6 bases and J by 3 bases, with 14 bases left in between. Germline V gives CDR1 SQVTM, CDR2 ANQGSEA. The whole variable domain, remainder taken from reference TRBV29-1 and TRBJ1-1, is SAVISQKPSRDICQRGTSLTIQCQVDSQVTMMFWYRQQPGQSLTLIATANQGSEATYESGFVIDKFPISRPNLTFSTLTVSNMSPEDSSIYLCSVSGDTDTEAFFGQGTRLTVV.

The gene calls are TRBV20-1 and TRBJ2-6; D remains ambiguous. The V gene lost 6 bases and the J gene lost 0 bases, with 9 bases spanning the gap. Germline loops: CDR1 DFQATT, CDR2 SNEGSKA (reference sequence). This CDR3 has 14 amino acids. Written as DNA, the CDR3 is TGCAGTGCGCCCGTAGGCTCTGGGGCCAACGTCCTGACTTTC. This sequence encodes CSAPVGSGANVLTF.

This clonotype was observed many times. The rearrangement uses TRBV5-1 and TRBJ2-7; 10 nucleotides line up with TRBD2. CDR3 length equals 18 residues. Losses at the gene ends were 1 base for V and 3 bases for J; bases not matched to a gene: 13. Germline V CDR1 and CDR2: SGHRS, YFSETQ. The CDR3 nucleotides are TGCGCCAGCAGCTTGTTTTCTATGGTAGCGGGGGGATACTACGAGCAGTACTTC. Translation gives CASSLFSMVAGGYYEQYF.

This clonotype was seen repeatedly, ten times or more. The chain carries TRBV5-1 and TRBJ2-3; 11 bases are shared with TRBD2. CDR1 SGHRS and CDR2 YFSETQ come from the germline V gene. The junction had 3 bases not matched to a gene; V was cut back by 3 bases and J by 3 bases. CDR3 size: 15 residues. The CDR3 reads CASSSTSGITDTQYF. The CDR3 nucleotides are TGCGCCAGCAGCTCGACTAGCGGGATAACAGATACGCAGTATTTT.

This clonotype was detected ten times or more. V usage is TRBV3-1 and J usage is TRBJ2-7; 9 nucleotides match TRBD1. Germline CDR1 reads LGHDT; CDR2 reads YNNKEL (reference sequence). After removal of 1 base from V and 3 bases from J, the junction contained 1 base not matched to a gene. The CDR3 loop spans 14 amino acids. The CDR3 loop reads CASSQGTGDYEQYF. CDR3 nucleotide sequence: TGTGCCAGCAGCCAAGGGACAGGGGACTACGAGCAGTACTTC.

This clonotype was observed many times. Here the CDR3 DNA reads TGTGCCATCAAGCAGGCTAGCTCCTACGAGCAGTACTTC. This translates into CAIKQASSYEQYF. The chain couples TRBV10-3 to TRBJ2-7; no firm D call. Deletions cut 7 bases from V and 0 bases from J, with 10 bases between. The CDR3 totals 13 residues. CDR1 and CDR2 (germline): ENHRY, SYGVKD.

This clonotype has ten or more counts. The genes are TRBV6-6 and TRBJ2-7; 9 bases fit TRBD2. The germline CDR1 and CDR2 sequences are MNHNY and SVGAGI (reference sequence). The CDR3 consists of 15 residues. V lost 5 bases to trimming and J lost 7 bases; unmatched junction nucleotides: 12. This CDR3 reads CASSTSGTSLMEQYF. The DNA for the CDR3 is TGTGCCAGCAGTACCTCCGGGACTAGCCTGATGGAGCAGTACTTC.